The source of this T cell receptor beta chain is a study of blood T cell repertoires in COVID-19. At the level of the study: Donors in the United States, Italy and Spain gave samples during acute or convalescent COVID-19.

The age range of participants was about 18 to 100 years, with residence in about two dozen US areas. The CDR3 loop spans 15 amino acids. Per the germline V gene, CDR1 is SGHRS and CDR2 is YFSETQ. Trimming shortened V by 2 bases and J by 0 bases, and 11 bases separated the two germline ends. Original processing notes: Reference gene primer amplification in the assay estimated nucleated cell counts. The assay was immunoSEQ multiplex PCR, and TCRdb's table has in-frame clones only and misses some. The DNA gave D and trimming, while V, J and clone size come from that table. The table has some 300,000 clones, approximately 88% seen once.

This sequence was found in a woman in her thirties or forties who had recovered from COVID-19. The chain combines TRBV5-1 with TRBJ1-2; the D gene is possibly TRBD1 (5 bases). Material: PBMCs or T cells enriched from blood (not recorded which). CDR3 nucleotide sequence: TGCGCCAGCAGCTTAAGCGGGGACCCTAACTATGGCTACACCTTC. It specifies CASSLSGDPNYGYTF.